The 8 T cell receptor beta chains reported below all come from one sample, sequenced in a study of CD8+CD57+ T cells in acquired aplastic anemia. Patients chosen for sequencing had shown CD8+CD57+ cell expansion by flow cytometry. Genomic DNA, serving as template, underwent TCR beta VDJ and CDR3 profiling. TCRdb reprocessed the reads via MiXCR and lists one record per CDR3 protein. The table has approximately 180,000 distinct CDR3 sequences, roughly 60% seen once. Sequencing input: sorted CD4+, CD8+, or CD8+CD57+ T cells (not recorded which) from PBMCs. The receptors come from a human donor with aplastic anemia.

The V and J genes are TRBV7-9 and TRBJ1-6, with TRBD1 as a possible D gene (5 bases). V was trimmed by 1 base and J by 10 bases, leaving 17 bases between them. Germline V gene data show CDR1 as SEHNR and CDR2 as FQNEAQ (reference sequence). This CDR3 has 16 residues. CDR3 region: CASSLGPQRGVSPLHF. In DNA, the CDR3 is TGTGCCAGCAGCTTAGGACCTCAGAGGGGAGTATCACCCCTCCACTTT. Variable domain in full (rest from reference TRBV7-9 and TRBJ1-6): DTGVSQNPRHKITKRGQNVTFRCDPISEHNRLYWYRQTLGQGPEFLTYFQNEAQLEKSRLLSDRFSAERPKGSFSTLEIQRTEQGDSAMYLCASSLGPQRGVSPLHFGNGTRLTVT.

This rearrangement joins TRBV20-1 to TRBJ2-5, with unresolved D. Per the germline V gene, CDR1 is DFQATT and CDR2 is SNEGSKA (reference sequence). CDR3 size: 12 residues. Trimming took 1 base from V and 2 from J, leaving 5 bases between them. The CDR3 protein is CSARVPQETQYF. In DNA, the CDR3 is TGCAGTGCTAGAGTCCCTCAAGAGACCCAGTACTTC.

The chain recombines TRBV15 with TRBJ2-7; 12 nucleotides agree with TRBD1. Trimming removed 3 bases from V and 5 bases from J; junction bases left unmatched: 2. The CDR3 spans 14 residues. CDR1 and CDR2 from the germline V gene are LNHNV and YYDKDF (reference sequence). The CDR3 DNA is TGTGCCACCAGCAGTGGGACAGGGGGCGACGAGCAGTACTTC. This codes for CATSSGTGGDEQYF.

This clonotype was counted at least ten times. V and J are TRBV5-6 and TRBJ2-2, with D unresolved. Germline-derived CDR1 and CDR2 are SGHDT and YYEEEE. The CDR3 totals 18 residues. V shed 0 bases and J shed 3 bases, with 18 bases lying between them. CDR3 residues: CASSLGGILLRDTGELFF. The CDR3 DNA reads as TGTGCCAGCAGCTTGGGGGGTATACTCCTAAGAGACACCGGGGAGCTGTTTTTT.

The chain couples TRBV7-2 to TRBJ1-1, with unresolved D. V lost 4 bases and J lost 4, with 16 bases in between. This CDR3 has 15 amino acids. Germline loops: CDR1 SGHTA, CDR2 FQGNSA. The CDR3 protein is CASSSGQVGITEAFF. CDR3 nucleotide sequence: TGTGCCAGCAGCTCCGGGCAAGTGGGTATCACTGAAGCTTTCTTT.

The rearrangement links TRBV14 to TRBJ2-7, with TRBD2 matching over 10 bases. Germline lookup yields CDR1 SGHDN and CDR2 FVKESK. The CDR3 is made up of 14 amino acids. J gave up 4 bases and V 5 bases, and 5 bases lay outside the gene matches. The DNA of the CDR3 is TGTGCCAGCAGCTCTAGCGGGGGCGGGTACGAGCAGTACTTC. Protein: CASSSSGGGYEQYF.

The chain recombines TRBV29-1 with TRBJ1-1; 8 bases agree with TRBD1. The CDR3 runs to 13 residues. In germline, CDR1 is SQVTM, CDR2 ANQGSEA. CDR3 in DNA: TGCGGCGCCTGGACAGGGATGGGCGCTGAAGCTTTCTTT. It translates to CGAWTGMGAEAFF.

The CDR3 nucleotides are TGTGCCAGTAGTATACCGGGACAGGATAATTCACCCCTCCACTTT. Protein product: CASSIPGQDNSPLHF. This chain links TRBV19 with TRBJ1-6, with TRBD1 matching 8 bases. V gave up 2 bases and J gave up 5 bases; unmatched junction bases: 2. The CDR3 runs to 15 residues. Germline CDR1 and CDR2: LNHDA and SQIVND (reference sequence). The entire variable domain, with the rest obtained from reference TRBV19 and TRBJ1-6, is as follows: DGGITQSPKYLFRKEGQNVTLSCEQNLNHDAMYWYRQDPGQGLRLIYYSQIVNDFQKGDIAEGYSVSREKKESFPLTVTSAQKNPTAFYLCASSIPGQDNSPLHFGNGTRLTVT.